This T cell receptor beta chain derives from a study of T cells after yellow fever vaccination. Whole-study findings and limits: Few clonotypes appeared in both CD4 and CD8 compartments.

This clonotype occurred a few times. Its antigen remains unidentified. Universal primer sites and UMIs were introduced during 5'RACE template-switching synthesis of TCR cDNA. A single record per CDR3 protein comes from TCRdb applying MiXCR to the 5' RACE reads. The sample yields about 350,000 distinct CDR3 sequences, roughly 7.5% seen once. The germline CDR1 and CDR2 sequences are SGHRS and YFSETQ. The CDR3 sequence is 14 residues long. With V trimmed by 1 base and J by 5 bases, 4 bases remained unmatched. The sample consisted of PBMCs, taken roughly 46 days after the first yellow fever vaccination. The rearrangement links TRBV5-1 to TRBJ2-3, with 7 bases that match TRBD1. The sequence came from a man aged 18 to 29 who received the YFV17D yellow fever vaccine. The CDR3 DNA is TGCGCCAGCAGCTTGAGACAGGGTGGAGATACGCAGTATTTT. It translates to CASSLRQGGDTQYF. Supplemented by reference TRBV5-1 and TRBJ2-3, the full variable domain reads KAGVTQTPRYLIKTRGQQVTLSCSPISGHRSVSWYQQTPGQGLQFLFEYFSETQRNKGNFPGRFSGRQFSNSRSEMNVSTLELGDSALYLCASSLRQGGDTQYFGPGTRLTVL.